The entry that follows covers one TCR beta chain sequence. Its antigen is not yet known. No qualities accompany the bases; no much larger clone lies one base away. Library method: the immunoSEQ multiplex PCR assay. For the multiplex PCR, a mixture combining 60 forward primers for TCR Vbeta segments and 13 reverse primers for TCR Jbeta segments was used. The CDR3 region of rearranged TCR beta genes was amplified from genomic DNA by a multiplex PCR assay. The Illumina HiSeq System was used to sequence the amplified TCR beta libraries as 87-base-pair reads. From the authors' description of their analysis: Across the 640 or so repertoires, a later analysis counted about 81 million unique TCR beta chains, 9.5 million to 13 million of which were shared by at least two donors. To remove PCR and sequencing errors, raw reads were error-corrected and collapsed into unique sequences using a nearest-neighbor algorithm that merged closely related sequences. To assign V, D and J gene segments, CDR3 sequences were aligned to IMGT reference sequences. For a sequence to be retained, a match of at least six nucleotides to both a V gene segment and a J gene segment was required. A rearrangement counted as productive if the CDR3 had no stop codons and remained in frame with V and J, and every other rearrangement counted as non-productive. CDR3 was defined by IMGT convention, running from the second conserved V-encoded cysteine to the conserved J-encoded phenylalanine. The earlier analysis of 587 of the donors excluded any sequence lacking an unambiguous match to a single V gene segment. In an earlier analysis of 450 to 750 of the donors, a V segment was called functional when productive rearrangements were above 56.7%, and segregating when the standard deviation between donors exceeded 5%. A statistical classification framework was built for diagnosing cytomegalovirus status from the catalog of TCR beta chain sequences. In a later analysis, TCR nucleotide sequences were compared against IMGT/GENE-DB human TR gene sequences so that V and J genes could be assigned. In a later analysis, CDR3 sequences and most-parsimonious VDJ recombination scenarios were assigned using the TCRdist pipeline. A later analysis defined each TCR beta chain by its CDR3 amino acid sequence plus V-gene family, and excluded reads lacking a unique V-gene family. To address suspected cross-contamination and a sequencing artifact, a later analysis removed around 600 highly shared, low-generation-probability nucleotide sequences. In a later analysis, a clonal expansion index for each public chain was calculated from normalized within-repertoire ranks of inferred template counts. In a later analysis, generation probabilities were computed using a VDJ recombination model fitted to out-of-frame rearrangements, and the results were checked against IGoR. In a later analysis, TCR-TCR, TCR-HLA and TCR-CMV co-occurrence was scored with hypergeometric tests, and a repertoire-size bias correction was applied to TCR pairs. False discovery rates were estimated in a later analysis by permuting HLA or CMV assignments 20 times. In a later analysis, co-occurring TCRs were grouped using DBSCAN, with TCRdist sequence similarity added in when clustering inside HLA-allele-positive subsets. Repertoires with fewer than 30,000 or more than 120,000 public chains were left out of co-occurrence clustering, as were a handful of repertoires with anomalous nucleotide sharing. TCRdb took over this immuneACCESS table, retaining in-frame rearrangements with V and J assigned. Such tables are incomplete; in checked studies, under half of the missing clones stem from an unresolved V gene, and the remainder is unexplained. That table gives V, J and clone size, and the DNA gave D and trimming. Present in this sample are 180,000 or so clones, 70% to 80% of which were seen just once. The ten largest clones represent 3.7% of the sample.

The data originate from a study of cytomegalovirus exposure and HLA in healthy donors (dated by TCRdb to the late 2010s). Study-level background: In an earlier analysis of under 750 of the donors, around 300 Gb of sequence data and 100 million or so unique TCR beta sequences from about 179 million T cells were reported. An early release covering about 600 HLA-typed donors comprised approximately 300 gigabases of sequencing data and roughly 85 million unique TCR sequences. Among the approximately 430 genotyped donors, around 81% belonged to the genetic ancestry cluster associated with self-reported Caucasian donors. The aim of the study was to test whether cataloging public T cell receptors could identify signatures of past pathogen exposure. Using immunosequencing, the study profiled T cell repertoires from 550 to 750 subjects and related those repertoires to cytomegalovirus serostatus. A separate validation cohort of approximately 130 different subjects was used in addition to the approximately 670-subject first cohort. To predict cytomegalovirus infection status, the study brought together high-throughput TCR immunosequencing, statistical association of individual TCRs with disease status, and machine learning. A later analysis re-analyzed previously published TCR beta repertoires from about 730 donors and added high-resolution HLA genotyping to study TCR occurrence patterns. The later analysis used no new phenotypic data to find candidate immune exposures, relying instead on TCR beta sequences and their occurrence across donors. In an earlier analysis of several hundred of the donors, high-throughput TCR beta sequencing was used to judge whether each TCR beta V gene segment behaved as functional or pseudogenic. Donor age, sex, ethnicity and CMV serostatus were collected together with the repertoire data. In a later genetic analysis, genome-wide SNP genotypes for about 55% of the roughly 670 donors were used, and that subset was treated as a discovery cohort. Every repertoire in the discovery cohort had been generated on one and the same sequencing platform. HLA typing included class I and class II loci at four-digit resolution. Typing coverage varied by locus: roughly 620-640 donors for A, B, C, DRB1 and DQB1; roughly 510 for DQA1; more than 600 for DPA1; 450 to 480 for DPB1. Because of strong linkage in the cohort, a few DR-DQ haplotypes were treated as single units for association and clustering. On average, around 240,000 unique TCR beta nucleotide sequences were sequenced per donor among 350 to 400 genotyped donors of the cohort, with around 19% of those sequences being non-productive. What the study reported, not specific to this receptor: The study listed 170 or so TCR beta chains as associated with cytomegalovirus. An association between a missense DCLRE1C variant and V-gene and J-gene trimming of TCR beta chains was found in a later genetic analysis and replicated in an independent cohort. Most TCR sequences were seen in very few donors, while some public TCRs were found in many individuals. In a later analysis, most CMV-associated TCR beta chains were found to appear HLA-restricted, with HLA associations seemingly driven largely by CMV exposure. When HLA alleles, especially DR and DQ, strongly co-occurred, TCR associations were difficult to assign to individual alleles. In an earlier analysis of more than 450 of the donors, most TCR beta V segments were observed in productive rearrangements about 87% or about 30% of the time, broadly matching IMGT annotations. Because the 87-base-pair reads could not distinguish some IMGT-functional V segments, including TRBV6-2 and TRBV6-3, those segments were excluded. A further reported finding was that TCR beta sequences accurately predicted the HLA-A and HLA-B alleles for most subjects in the first cohort. The sequencing pipeline was judged likely to have produced a cluster of highly shared sequence variants as a technical artifact. The only immune exposure information available for the cohort was CMV serostatus. The cohort was sequenced for TCR beta chains only, and without alpha or paired-chain data the features that could be detected were limited. Correlated functional status among segregating V segments might reflect linkage disequilibrium, but an unknown experimental factor could not be ruled out. In vitro tests confirmed that a few of the cytomegalovirus-associated TCR beta chains recognize cytomegalovirus antigens. In a later analysis, the rate of TCR association differed among HLA loci, with DRB1 alleles having the most associated TCRs and HLA-C alleles having the fewest. In a later genetic analysis, fewer N-insertions in productive TCRs were reported among donors in an Asian-associated ancestry cluster than the approximately 630-donor mean. In a later analysis, some 17,000 TCR beta sequences were associated with specific HLA alleles at a false discovery rate of 0.05. The earlier analysis of about 600 of the donors excluded 15 to 20 rarely observed V segments, including chromosome 9 orphons, because counts were too low. The classifier was reported to diagnose cytomegalovirus status with high specificity and sensitivity in both the original cohort and the validation cohort. A later analysis reported that several top co-occurrence clusters appeared linked to parvovirus B19, influenza, CMV and Epstein-Barr virus. Because HLA typing was unavailable for some donors at each locus, only the typed subset was used in association tests. The authors suggested that the approach could potentially be extended to other disease states and immunological phenotypes. A later analysis found that HLA-associated TCR beta chains were more clonally expanded and had lower generation probabilities than equally common non-associated chains. Sequencing depth was assumed to be roughly uniform across donors in the presence/absence analyses, though that assumption may not hold.

The cohort consisted of approximately 670 healthy bone marrow donors. Cohort members were all nominally healthy when sampled, although unrecorded immune exposures were likely present. The donor tested CMV seropositive, placing the donor among the approximately 310 seropositive members of the cohort. Each donor provided a peripheral blood sample, and peripheral blood mononuclear cells were used for TCR beta sequencing. Genomic DNA extraction from the blood cell samples was performed with the Qiagen DNeasy Blood Extraction Kit. V lost 4 bases and J lost 5 bases, and the count of bases not matched to a germline gene is 3. Reading from cysteine to phenylalanine, the CDR3 counts 14 amino acids. Only the CDR3 DNA is retained, 42 bases long and in frame from the first base. CDR1 is given as SGHTA and CDR2 as FQGNSA, both from the germline V gene.

Here the chain combines TRBV7-2 and TRBJ2-3, with 10 bases in between that match TRBD1. This clonotype was obtained from a woman in her fifties or sixties in good health and CMV-seropositive. Sequencing was carried out using PBMCs. The DNA sequence is TGTGCCAGCAGCTCGACAGGGGGCAGAGATACGCAGTATTTT. This yields the protein CASSSTGGRDTQYF. Reference TRBV7-2 and TRBJ2-3 proteins supply the regions before and after the CDR3; the full variable domain is: GAGVSQSPSNKVTEKGKDVELRCDPISGHTALYWYRQSLGQGLEFLIYFQGNSAPDKSGLPSDRFSAERTGGSVSTLTIQRTQQEDSAVYLCASSSTGGRDTQYFGPGTRLTVL.